One sample yielded the 28 T cell receptor beta chains listed below, sequenced in a study of cytomegalovirus exposure and HLA in healthy donors (dated by TCRdb to the late 2010s). The library was obtained by the immunoSEQ multiplex PCR assay. A mixture of 60 forward primers for TCR Vbeta segments and 13 reverse primers for TCR Jbeta segments was used in the multiplex PCR. TCRdb stores this immuneACCESS table with in-frame sequences only. Part of the clones is absent; in the studies checked, under half of the shortfall reflects unresolved V genes, and no reason is known for the rest. The sample records over 150,000 clones, roughly 80% of which are singletons. Over 10% of the sample lies in the top ten. Sequenced: PBMCs. The receptors were sampled from a woman between 45 and 60 years old in good health and CMV-seropositive.

This chain uses TRBV6-1 with TRBJ1-3; 9 nucleotides line up with TRBD1. Unmatched junction bases numbered 0, after V lost 6 bases and J lost 0 bases. Germline loops: CDR1 MNHNS, CDR2 SASEGT. The CDR3 has 14 amino acids. The CDR3 is CASRDRGSGNTIYF. CDR3 coding DNA: TGTGCCAGCAGGGACAGGGGCTCTGGAAACACCATATATTTT.

This clone was seen a few times. The chain links TRBV15 to TRBJ1-2, with D perhaps matching TRBD1 (5 bases). The germline gives CDR1 LNHNV, CDR2 YYDKDF (reference sequence). V lost 3 bases, J lost 0 bases, and 17 bases lay in between. CDR3 length: 17 amino acids. CDR3: CATSSGGGRGTNYGYTF. In nucleotides, the CDR3 is TGTGCCACCAGCAGTGGGGGAGGTCGAGGGACTAACTATGGCTACACCTTC.

The rearrangement joins TRBV18 to TRBJ1-5, with D hard to call. The germline V gene has CDR1 KGHSH and CDR2 LQKENI. The CDR3 length is 17 residues. V was trimmed by 0 bases and J by 5 bases, leaving 17 bases between them. The CDR3 region has the DNA TGTGCCAGCTCACCACCAGTAGAAGGGAAGAGGGATCAGCCCCAGCATTTT. Protein sequence: CASSPPVEGKRDQPQHF.

V and J are TRBV7-2 and TRBJ1-1; a weak D match, TRBD1 (5 bases). Germline CDR1 and CDR2: SGHTA and FQGNSA. The CDR3 sequence is 12 residues long. Trimming stripped 5 bases from V and 5 bases from J, with 9 bases between. CDR3 nucleotides: TGTGCCAGCAGCACAGGCAAAACTGAAGCTTTCTTT. Amino acids: CASSTGKTEAFF.

This clone turned up a few times. The rearrangement links TRBV27 to TRBJ2-1, with TRBD2 matching 8 bases. Trimming cost V 4 bases and J 2 bases; bases outside gene matches: 10. The V gene's germline CDR1 is MNHEY and CDR2 SMNVEV (reference sequence). This CDR3 is 17 amino acids long. CDR3 sequence: CASSSGGVRGAYNEQFF. The CDR3 DNA reads as TGTGCCAGCAGTTCGGGAGGGGTGCGGGGGGCCTACAATGAGCAGTTCTTC.

This clone was counted a single time. The chain couples TRBV27 to TRBJ2-2; D is uncertain. Trimming took 1 base from V and 2 from J, leaving 17 bases between them. Germline values: CDR1 MNHEY, CDR2 SMNVEV (reference sequence). This CDR3 is built from 18 residues. The CDR3 spells CASSLLGPTLENTGELFF. CDR3 bases: TGTGCCAGCAGTTTATTGGGCCCCACTTTGGAAAACACCGGGGAGCTGTTTTTT.

As regards this clone: Other DNA sequences within the sample encode an identical CDR3. The rearrangement links TRBV2 to TRBJ2-5; the match to TRBD1 covers 11 bases. Germline V gives CDR1 SNHLY, CDR2 FYNNEI. The CDR3 runs to 14 residues. Trimming took 4 bases from V and 7 from J; bases not matched to a gene: 5. The CDR3 loop reads CASSGDRGRRTQYF. Here the CDR3 DNA reads TGTGCCAGCAGTGGGGACAGGGGGAGGAGGACCCAGTACTTC.

The rearrangement joins TRBV6-1 to TRBJ2-7; 10 positions match TRBD1. After removal of 2 bases from V and 3 bases from J, the junction contained 4 bases not matched to a gene. CDR3 length: 15 amino acids. Germline V gene sequence: CDR1 MNHNS, CDR2 SASEGT. CDR3 DNA: TGTGCCAGCAGTGAAATTGGACAGGGGGGCTACGAGCAGTACTTC. Its protein product is CASSEIGQGGYEQYF.

This clone was detected only a few times. This chain uses TRBV9 with TRBJ2-5; tentative D call: TRBD1 (5 bases). This CDR3 region has 16 residues. V gave up 0 bases and J gave up 0 bases, with 12 bases separating them. The germline CDR1 and CDR2 sequences are SGDLS and YYNGEE. CDR3 in DNA: TGTGCCAGCAGCGTAGGACAGCCTACGCACCAAGAGACCCAGTACTTC. It codes for CASSVGQPTHQETQYF.

This clone was seen a few times. The chain links TRBV5-1 to TRBJ2-5, with 8 positions matching TRBD2. Germline V CDR1 and CDR2: SGHRS, YFSETQ. The CDR3 covers 17 residues. V dropped 4 bases and J dropped 0; count of bases not matched to a gene: 11. CDR3: CASSPPLAGGHQETQYF. The CDR3 DNA follows: TGCGCCAGCAGCCCCCCGCTCGCGGGGGGCCACCAAGAGACCCAGTACTTC.

This clone was counted between two and nine times. V gene TRBV15 combines with J gene TRBJ2-2; possibly TRBD2 for D (6 bases). The length of the CDR3 is 18 residues. V lost 5 bases and J 2 bases, leaving 21 bases between the germline ends. Germline CDR1 reads LNHNV; CDR2 reads YYDKDF (reference sequence). Written as DNA, the CDR3 is TGTGCCACCAGCGGGACGAGGGGAGGCGGGGTAAACACCGGGGAGCTGTTTTTT. This sequence encodes CATSGTRGGGVNTGELFF.

V usage is TRBV6-1 and J usage is TRBJ2-7; 7 bases agree with TRBD1. CDR1 is MNHNS, CDR2 SASEGT, per germline. CDR3 length: 15 amino acids. The J segment lost 4 bases and the V segment lost 1 base, leaving 7 bases of the junction unmatched. The CDR3, as DNA: TGTGCCAGCAGTGAAGGACAGGGAAGAAGGTACGAGCAGTACTTC. It translates to CASSEGQGRRYEQYF.

Notes on this clone: A junction boundary mismatches the germline segment, possibly from a read error. The V call is TRBV29-1, the J call TRBJ1-5; weak D call: TRBD1 (6 bases). The CDR3 is made up of 14 amino acids. Germline V gene sequence: CDR1 SQVTM, CDR2 ANQGSEA. In DNA form, the CDR3 reads TGCAGCGTTGTGGCAGCGGGGACAAATCAGGCCCAGCATTTT. It yields the protein CSVVAAGTNQAQHF.

DNA for the CDR3: TGTGCCAGCAGCTTGGACAGGGGCTCTTTCTACGAGCAGTACTTC. Its translation is CASSLDRGSFYEQYF. The chain links TRBV7-2 to TRBJ2-7, with 9 bases that match TRBD1. The junction had 6 bases not matched to a gene; V was cut back by 3 bases and J by 3 bases. From germline, CDR1 is SGHTA and CDR2 FQGNSA. The CDR3 totals 15 residues.

V is TRBV4-1 and J is TRBJ2-7; 13 nucleotides line up with TRBD2. Germline V lookup: CDR1 MGHRA, CDR2 YSYEKL. Germline trimming cut 4 bases from V and 3 bases from J; bases unmatched to any gene: 3. The CDR3 extends over 15 amino acids. The CDR3 region has the DNA TGCGCCAGCAGCCCCGGACTAGCGGGGGTCTACGAGCAGTACTTC. Its translation is CASSPGLAGVYEQYF.

V is TRBV2 and J is TRBJ1-4; the match to TRBD1 covers 11 bases. V dropped 6 bases and J dropped 2; count of bases not matched to a gene: 2. CDR1 is SNHLY and CDR2 is FYNNEI in the germline V gene. The CDR3 loop spans 15 amino acids. The CDR3 reads CASSGDRGTNEKLFF. Here the CDR3 DNA reads TGTGCCAGCAGCGGGGACAGGGGGACTAATGAAAAACTGTTTTTT.

The chain carries TRBV10-1 and TRBJ1-4; TRBD1 agrees at 8 bases. The CDR3 spans 15 residues. Trimming at V came to 3 bases and at J to 8 bases, leaving 8 bases not matched to a gene. The germline V gene has CDR1 WNHNN and CDR2 SYGVQD (reference sequence). CDR3 residues: CASSDGQGLGEKLFF. DNA of the CDR3: TGCGCCAGCAGTGACGGACAGGGTCTCGGGGAAAAACTGTTTTTT.

V gene TRBV7-6 combines with J gene TRBJ2-1; perhaps TRBD2 as D (6 bases). The CDR3 consists of 16 residues. V lost 0 bases, J lost 8 bases, and 17 bases lay in between. Germline V gene lookup returns CDR1 SGHVS and CDR2 FNYEAQ. CDR3 residues: CASSLAGGHPRDEQFF. The CDR3 DNA reads as TGTGCCAGCAGCTTAGCGGGAGGCCATCCGAGGGATGAGCAGTTCTTC. The complete variable domain, with remaining parts taken from reference TRBV7-6 and TRBJ2-1, reads GAGVSQSPRYKVTKRGQDVALRCDPISGHVSLYWYRQALGQGPEFLTYFNYEAQQDKSGLPNDRFSAERPEGSISTLTIQRTEQRDSAMYRCASSLAGGHPRDEQFFGPGTRLTVL.

This clone appeared once. The V gene is TRBV6-5, the J gene TRBJ1-3, with D tentatively TRBD1 (6 bases). Germline CDR1 reads MNHEY; CDR2 reads SVGAGI. Trimming shortened V by 2 bases and J by 1 base, and 12 bases separated the two germline ends. This CDR3 is built from 16 residues. For the CDR3, the DNA is TGTGCCAGCAGTTACCGCGGACAGTCTTCTGGAAACACCATATATTTT. Translating it yields CASSYRGQSSGNTIYF.

This clone was detected once. This chain connects TRBV19 to TRBJ1-2; 9 nucleotides match TRBD1. V shed 9 bases, J shed 4 bases, and the junction held 15 bases outside the gene matches. The CDR3 runs 16 residues. Per germline, CDR1 LNHDA and CDR2 SQIVND (reference sequence). The CDR3: CASNSAGTGIFYGYTF. The CDR3 DNA reads as TGTGCCAGCAATTCAGCCGGGACAGGGATTTTCTATGGCTACACCTTC.

The chain employs TRBV19 and TRBJ2-5; D is uncertain. The CDR3 is 14 residues long. V lost 5 bases and J lost 2, with 12 bases in between. The germline gives CDR1 LNHDA, CDR2 SQIVND (reference sequence). For the CDR3, the DNA is TGTGCCAGTAGTCTGTCCGGCGGACAAGAGACCCAGTACTTC. Residues: CASSLSGGQETQYF.

This chain uses TRBV7-6 with TRBJ1-2, with D maybe TRBD1 (6 bases). Germline V gives CDR1 SGHVS, CDR2 FNYEAQ. This CDR3 is built from 14 residues. Trimming shortened V by 6 bases and J by 4 bases, and 15 bases separated the two germline ends. In DNA form, the CDR3 reads TGTGCCAGCAGTACCGGCAGGGGATCCTATGGCTACACCTTC. It encodes CASSTGRGSYGYTF.

The V and J genes are TRBV5-5 and TRBJ2-2; 12 bases line up with TRBD1. CDR1 SGHKS and CDR2 YYEKEE come from the germline V gene (reference sequence). Trimming removed 1 base from V and 4 bases from J; junction bases left unmatched: 8. The CDR3 totals 18 residues. The CDR3 bases are TGTGCCAGCAGCTTGATCGGGACAGGGGGCCGGATCACCGGGGAGCTGTTTTTT. Translation: CASSLIGTGGRITGELFF.

The rearrangement links TRBV7-6 to TRBJ2-3, with 12 bases matching TRBD2. With V trimmed by 1 base and J by 14 bases, 7 bases remained unmatched. CDR3 length: 14 amino acids. Germline V gene sequence: CDR1 SGHVS, CDR2 FNYEAQ. CDR3 residues: CASSLGTSGVTLYF. The CDR3 DNA reads as TGTGCCAGCAGCTTAGGGACTAGCGGGGTCACCCTGTATTTT.

This chain uses TRBV5-4 with TRBJ1-4; 7 bases line up with TRBD1. Germline V gene lookup returns CDR1 SGHNT and CDR2 YYREEE (reference sequence). Unmatched junction bases numbered 8, after V lost 4 bases and J lost 5 bases. The length of the CDR3 is 15 residues. For the CDR3, the DNA is TGTGCCAGCAGCCCCGCAGGCAGGGGGAATGAAAAACTGTTTTTT. Translation gives CASSPAGRGNEKLFF.

The rearrangement links TRBV9 to TRBJ2-5; D is uncertain. Deletions cut 3 bases from V and 5 bases from J, with 11 bases between. CDR1 and CDR2 (germline): SGDLS, YYNGEE. The CDR3 sequence is 13 residues long. The CDR3 region is CASSAPYTETQYF. CDR3 nucleotide sequence: TGTGCCAGCAGCGCCCCCTATACCGAGACCCAGTACTTC. The full variable domain, with the rest looked up from reference TRBV9 and TRBJ2-5, is DSGVTQTPKHLITATGQRVTLRCSPRSGDLSVYWYQQSLDQGLQFLIQYYNGEERAKGNILERFSAQQFPDLHSELNLSSLELGDSALYFCASSAPYTETQYFGPGTRLLVL.

V and J are TRBV7-9 and TRBJ1-6; D is uncertain. This CDR3 region has 15 residues. CDR1 is SEHNR and CDR2 is FQNEAQ in the germline V gene (reference sequence). V was cut by 7 bases and J by 0 bases, with 10 bases left in between. CDR3 DNA: TGTGCCAGCACCTACCTGAGCTCCTATAATTCACCCCTCCACTTT. Encoded protein: CASTYLSSYNSPLHF. Full variable domain (remainder filled in from reference TRBV7-9 and TRBJ1-6): DTGVSQNPRHKITKRGQNVTFRCDPISEHNRLYWYRQTLGQGPEFLTYFQNEAQLEKSRLLSDRFSAERPKGSFSTLEIQRTEQGDSAMYLCASTYLSSYNSPLHFGNGTRLTVT.

The chain carries TRBV4-2 and TRBJ2-3; a weak D match, TRBD2 (5 bases). Germline-derived CDR1 and CDR2 are LGHNA and YNFKEQ. The CDR3 runs 17 residues. V was pared by 0 bases and J by 0 bases, with 13 bases between. CDR3 in amino acids: CASSQEHSRTSTDTQYF. The CDR3 bases are TGTGCCAGCAGCCAAGAGCACAGCCGGACTAGCACAGATACGCAGTATTTT.